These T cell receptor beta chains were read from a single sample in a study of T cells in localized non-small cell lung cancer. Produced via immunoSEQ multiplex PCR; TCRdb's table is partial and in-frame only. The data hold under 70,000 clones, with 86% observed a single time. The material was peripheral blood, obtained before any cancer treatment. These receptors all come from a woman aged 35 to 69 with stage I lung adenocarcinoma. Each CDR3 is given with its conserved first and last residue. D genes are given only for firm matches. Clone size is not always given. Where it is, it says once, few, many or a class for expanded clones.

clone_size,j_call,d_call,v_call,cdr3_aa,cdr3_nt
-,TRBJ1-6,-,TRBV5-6,CASSSWGSRNSPLHF,TGTGCCAGCAGCTCCTGGGGCTCTCGGAATTCACCCCTCCACTTT
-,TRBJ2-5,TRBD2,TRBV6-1,CASSGGLVRETQYF,TGTGCCAGCAGTGGGGGACTAGTACGAGAGACCCAGTACTTC
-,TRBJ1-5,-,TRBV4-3,CASSQEWSTGVGQPQHF,TGCGCCAGCAGCCAAGAATGGTCAACGGGGGTAGGACAGCCCCAGCATTTT
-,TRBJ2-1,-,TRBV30,CAWNRLAPNEQFF,TGTGCCTGGAATCGTTTGGCCCCCAATGAGCAGTTCTTC
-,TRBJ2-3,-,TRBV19,CASSIQGADTQYF,TGTGCCAGTAGTATCCAGGGCGCAGATACGCAGTATTTT
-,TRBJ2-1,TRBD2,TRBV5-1,CASSPWRAGGFYNEQFF,TGCGCCAGCAGCCCGTGGAGAGCGGGGGGTTTTTACAATGAGCAGTTCTTC
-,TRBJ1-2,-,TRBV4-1,CASSQDPSTNYGYTF,TGCGCCAGCAGCCAAGATCCGAGTACTAACTATGGCTACACCTTC
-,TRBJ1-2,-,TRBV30,CAWTRDTPAGGYTF,TGTGCCTGGACTCGGGACACCCCAGCCGGTGGCTACACCTTC
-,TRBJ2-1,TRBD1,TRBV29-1,CSVGDRVNEQFF,TGCAGCGTGGGGGACAGGGTCAATGAGCAGTTCTTC
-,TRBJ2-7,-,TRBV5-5,CASSPTPTARSYEQYF,TGTGCCAGCAGCCCAACCCCGACCGCTCGCTCCTACGAGCAGTACTTC
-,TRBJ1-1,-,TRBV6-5,CASSYSRSAGETFF,TGTGCCAGCAGTTACTCGCGTTCAGCCGGAGAGACTTTCTTT
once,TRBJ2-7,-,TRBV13,CASSPSGAGEQYF,TGTGCCAGCAGCCCGTCAGGGGCTGGAGAGCAGTACTTC
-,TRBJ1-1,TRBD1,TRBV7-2,CASSSRTGDTEAFF,TGTGCCAGCAGCTCCCGGACAGGGGACACTGAAGCTTTCTTT
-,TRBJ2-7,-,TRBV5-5,CASSLDRNYEQYF,TGTGCCAGCAGCTTGGACAGAAACTACGAGCAGTACTTC
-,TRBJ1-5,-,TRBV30,CAWSPKRGSSNQPQHF,TGTGCCTGGAGTCCCAAGAGGGGATCTAGCAATCAGCCCCAGCATTTT
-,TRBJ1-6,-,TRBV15,CATSRENSPLHF,TGTGCCACCAGCAGAGAGAATTCACCCCTCCACTTT
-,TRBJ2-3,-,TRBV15,CATSRDRAADTQYF,TGTGCCACCAGCAGAGATCGGGCGGCCGATACGCAGTATTTT
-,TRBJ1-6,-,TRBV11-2,CASSSVGWGFSPLHF,TGTGCCAGCAGCTCGGTTGGGTGGGGGTTTTCACCCCTCCACTTT
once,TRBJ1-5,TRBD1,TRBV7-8,CASSLTGGSNQPQHF,TGTGCCAGCAGCTTGACAGGGGGTAGCAATCAGCCCCAGCATTTT
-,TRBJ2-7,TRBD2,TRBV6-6,CASRLAGGKSYEQYF,TGTGCCAGCAGACTAGCGGGGGGGAAGTCCTACGAGCAGTACTTC
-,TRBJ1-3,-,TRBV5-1,CASSLGGGGNTIYF,TGCGCCAGCAGCTTGGGGGGAGGTGGAAACACCATATATTTT
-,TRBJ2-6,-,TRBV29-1,CSVELYAGANVLTF,TGCAGCGTTGAGCTATACGCTGGGGCCAACGTCCTGACTTTC
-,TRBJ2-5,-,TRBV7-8,CASSTNRETQYF,TGTGCCAGCAGCACCAACAGAGAGACCCAGTACTTC
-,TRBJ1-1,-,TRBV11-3,CASSLRGGLNTEAFF,TGTGCCAGCAGCTTACGTGGGGGTTTGAACACTGAAGCTTTCTTT
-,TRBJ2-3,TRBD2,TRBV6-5,CASSLAGSTDTQYF,TGTGCCAGCAGTTTAGCGGGGTCAACAGATACGCAGTATTTT
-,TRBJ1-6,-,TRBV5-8,CASSSVPRVRDNSPLHF,TGTGCCAGCAGCTCTGTTCCCAGGGTGAGGGATAATTCACCCCTCCACTTT
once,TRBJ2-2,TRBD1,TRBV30,CAWSVRTGLYGELFF,TGTGCCTGGAGTGTACGGACAGGGTTGTACGGGGAGCTGTTTTTT
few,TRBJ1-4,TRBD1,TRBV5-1,CASSVQGAQEKLFF,TGCGCCAGCAGCGTCCAGGGGGCGCAGGAAAAACTGTTTTTT
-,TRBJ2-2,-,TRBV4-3,CASSQGARQLNTGELFF,TGCGCCAGCAGCCAAGGTGCTCGCCAGTTGAACACCGGGGAGCTGTTTTTT
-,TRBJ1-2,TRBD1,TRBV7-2,CASTRQGKDYGYTF,TGTGCCAGCACGAGACAGGGAAAGGATTATGGCTACACCTTC
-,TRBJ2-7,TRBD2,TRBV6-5,CASITSGGYEQYF,TGTGCCAGCATTACTAGCGGGGGATACGAGCAGTACTTC
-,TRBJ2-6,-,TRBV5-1,CASSFFGSVSGANVLTF,TGCGCCAGCAGCTTTTTCGGTTCGGTCTCTGGGGCCAACGTCCTGACTTTC
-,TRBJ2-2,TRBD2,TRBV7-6,CASSPPARGATGELFF,TGTGCCAGCAGCCCCCCGGCGCGGGGGGCCACCGGGGAGCTGTTTTTT
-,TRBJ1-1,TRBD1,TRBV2,CASTRIGTGGRNTEAFF,TGTGCCAGCACCAGAATTGGGACAGGGGGAAGGAACACTGAAGCTTTCTTT
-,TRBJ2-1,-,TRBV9,CASSVGDEQFF,TGTGCCAGCAGCGTAGGGGATGAGCAGTTCTTC
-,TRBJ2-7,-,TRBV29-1,CSVGLGHYEQYF,TGCAGCGTTGGTTTAGGACACTACGAGCAGTACTTC
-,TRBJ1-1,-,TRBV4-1,CASSQDVRNTEAFF,TGCGCCAGCAGCCAAGATGTGAGGAACACTGAAGCTTTCTTT
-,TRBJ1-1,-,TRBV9,CASNEGGDTEAFF,TGTGCCAGTAATGAGGGGGGTGACACTGAAGCTTTCTTT
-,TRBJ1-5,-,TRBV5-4,CASSLQFSNQPQHF,TGTGCCAGCAGCTTACAGTTTAGCAATCAGCCCCAGCATTTT
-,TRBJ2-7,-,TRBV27,CASSSLKSYEQYF,TGTGCCAGCAGTTCATTGAAGTCCTACGAGCAGTACTTC
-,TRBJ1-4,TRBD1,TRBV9,CASSSGTGANEKLFF,TGTGCCAGCAGCTCCGGGACAGGGGCTAATGAAAAACTGTTTTTT
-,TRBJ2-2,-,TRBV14,CASSQTRANTGELFF,TGTGCCAGCAGCCAGACCAGGGCGAACACCGGGGAGCTGTTTTTT
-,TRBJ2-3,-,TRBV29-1,CSVRLGDTQYF,TGCAGCGTCCGATTGGGGGATACGCAGTATTTT
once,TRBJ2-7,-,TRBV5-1,CASSLALGGLSREQYF,TGCGCCAGCAGCTTGGCCCTCGGGGGGCTCTCACGCGAGCAGTACTTC
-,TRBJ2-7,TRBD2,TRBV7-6,CASSRQDSGVYEQYF,TGTGCCAGCAGTCGCCAGGATAGCGGGGTCTACGAGCAGTACTTC
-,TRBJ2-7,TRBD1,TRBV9,CASSPGQGPVEQYF,TGTGCCAGCAGCCCGGGACAGGGTCCGGTAGAGCAGTACTTC
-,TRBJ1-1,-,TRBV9,CASSVEAGRNTEAFF,TGTGCCAGCAGCGTAGAGGCAGGGAGGAACACTGAAGCTTTCTTT
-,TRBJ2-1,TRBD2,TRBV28,CASSFGGLAGDNEQFF,TGTGCCAGCAGTTTTGGTGGATTAGCGGGGGACAATGAGCAGTTCTTC
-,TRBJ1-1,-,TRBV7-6,CASSQRPAGGTEAFF,TGTGCCAGCAGCCAAAGACCGGCCGGGGGAACTGAAGCTTTCTTT
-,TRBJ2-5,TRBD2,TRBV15,CATSRGVAGEETQYF,TGTGCCACCAGCAGAGGCGTAGCGGGGGAAGAGACCCAGTACTTC
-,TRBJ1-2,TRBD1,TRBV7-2,CASSSTRTGTDDGYTF,TGTGCCAGCAGCTCGACCCGGACAGGCACCGATGATGGCTACACCTTC
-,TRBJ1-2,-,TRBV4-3,CASSQDGPRGYTF,TGCGCCAGCAGCCAAGATGGCCCAAGAGGCTACACCTTC
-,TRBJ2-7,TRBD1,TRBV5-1,CASSRDRGLYEQYF,TGCGCCAGCAGCCGGGACAGGGGGCTCTACGAGCAGTACTTC